These T cell receptor beta chains were read from a single sample in a study of CD4 T cells in relation to SARS-CoV-2 and coronaviruses. Their target antigens are unknown. This table comes from immunoSEQ multiplex PCR, and its TCRdb copy is limited to in-frame clones, with some not included. Of about 21,000 clones in the sample, around 80% were seen once. Material for sequencing was CD4+ T cells from PBMCs, cultured in vitro. Receptors were obtained from a human donor in good health. Both conserved end residues are part of each CDR3. Fields, in order: D gene, V gene, clone size, J gene, CDR3 DNA, CDR3 protein. The D gene is left open where the match is weak. The size entry is marked missing in some rows and otherwise reads once, few, many or a size class.

NA	TRBV7-3	NA	TRBJ2-2	TGTGCCAGCAGCCTCACCTCGGGCTGGCAGAACACCGGGGAGCTGTTTTTT	CASSLTSGWQNTGELFF
NA	TRBV5-4	NA	TRBJ2-7	TGTGCCAGCAGCGACGCCTACGAGCAGTACTTC	CASSDAYEQYF
TRBD1	TRBV5-8	NA	TRBJ2-2	TGTGCCAGCAGCCCCGGGACAGGGTTACCGGTGGAGCTGTTTTTT	CASSPGTGLPVELFF
NA	TRBV7-9	few	TRBJ1-5	TGTGCCAGCAGCTCCGTGGGAGGGAATCAGCCCCAGCATTTT	CASSSVGGNQPQHF
NA	TRBV5-1	NA	TRBJ1-2	TGCGCCAGCAGCTATGACGGGAGAACGGGCTACACCTTC	CASSYDGRTGYTF
NA	TRBV7-3	NA	TRBJ2-1	TGTGCCAGCAGCTTCCGGGGCGATGAGCAGTTCTTC	CASSFRGDEQFF
TRBD2	TRBV11-2	NA	TRBJ2-1	TGTGCCAGCAGCTGGGGACTAGCGGTCTACAATGAGCAGTTCTTC	CASSWGLAVYNEQFF
NA	TRBV14	NA	TRBJ2-7	TGTGCCAGCAGCCAAGATATCCGTGGGACGGTTTCCTACGAGCAGTACTTC	CASSQDIRGTVSYEQYF
TRBD2	TRBV6-5	NA	TRBJ2-5	TGTGCCAGCGGGAGGGTAAGAGAGACCCAGTACTTC	CASGRVRETQYF
NA	TRBV5-1	NA	TRBJ2-6	TGCGCCAGCAGCTTGGACGGTGACTCTGGGGCCAACGTCCTGACTTTC	CASSLDGDSGANVLTF
NA	TRBV19	NA	TRBJ2-3	TGTGCCAGTAGTATGTACGCTGATACGCAGTATTTT	CASSMYADTQYF
NA	TRBV7-9	NA	TRBJ2-2	TGTGCCAGCAGCTTGTGGAGTACCGGGGAGCTGTTTTTT	CASSLWSTGELFF
NA	TRBV19	NA	TRBJ2-7	TGTGCCAGTAGTACCGCTCCTTTCCCAGGGACCTACGAGCAGTACTTC	CASSTAPFPGTYEQYF
NA	TRBV19	NA	TRBJ1-5	TGTGCCAGTAGTATAGACCAGGGGCAGAATCAGCCCCAGCATTTT	CASSIDQGQNQPQHF
NA	TRBV20-1	NA	TRBJ2-7	TGCAGTGCTCTAGGCTATCTCGAGCAGTACTTC	CSALGYLEQYF
TRBD2	TRBV5-1	NA	TRBJ2-2	TGCGCCAGCAGCTTGGCGGGAGGGATCAACACCGGGGAGCTGTTTTTT	CASSLAGGINTGELFF
TRBD1	TRBV19	NA	TRBJ1-3	TGTGCCAGTAGTATAGGCCGGGACAGTAATGGAAACACCATATATTTT	CASSIGRDSNGNTIYF